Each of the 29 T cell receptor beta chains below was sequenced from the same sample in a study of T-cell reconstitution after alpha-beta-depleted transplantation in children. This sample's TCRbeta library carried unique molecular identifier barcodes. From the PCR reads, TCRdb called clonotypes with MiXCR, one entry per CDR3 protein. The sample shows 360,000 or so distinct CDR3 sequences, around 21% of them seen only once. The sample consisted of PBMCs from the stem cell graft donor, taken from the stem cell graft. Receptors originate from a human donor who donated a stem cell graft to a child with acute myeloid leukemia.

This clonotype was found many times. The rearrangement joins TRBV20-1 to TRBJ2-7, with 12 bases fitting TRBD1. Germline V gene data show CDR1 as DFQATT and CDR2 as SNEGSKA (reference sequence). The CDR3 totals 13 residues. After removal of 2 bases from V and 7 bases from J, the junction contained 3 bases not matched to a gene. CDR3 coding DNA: TGCAGTGCTAGAAGGGACAGGGGGCGTGAGCAGTACTTC. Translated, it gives CSARRDRGREQYF.

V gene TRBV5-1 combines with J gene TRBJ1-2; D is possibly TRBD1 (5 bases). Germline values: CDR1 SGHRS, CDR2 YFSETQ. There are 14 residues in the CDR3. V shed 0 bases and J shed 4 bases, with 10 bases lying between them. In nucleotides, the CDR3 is TGCGCCAGCAGCTTGGGCAGGGAGGGCTATGGCTACACCTTC. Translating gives CASSLGREGYGYTF.

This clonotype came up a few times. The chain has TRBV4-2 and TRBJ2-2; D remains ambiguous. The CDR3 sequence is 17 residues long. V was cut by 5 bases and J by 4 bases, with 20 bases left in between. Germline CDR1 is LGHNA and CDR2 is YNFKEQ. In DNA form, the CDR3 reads TGTGCCAGCAGCTCATCGTTTTATCAGGATTCCACCGGGGAGCTGTTTTTT. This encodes CASSSSFYQDSTGELFF.

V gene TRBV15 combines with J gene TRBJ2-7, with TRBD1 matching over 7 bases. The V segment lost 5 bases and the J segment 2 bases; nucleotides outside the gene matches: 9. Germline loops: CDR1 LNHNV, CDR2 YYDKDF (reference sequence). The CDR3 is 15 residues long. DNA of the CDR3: TGTGCCACCAGCGGCGCCGGAACAGGGGCCTACGAGCAGTACTTC. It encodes CATSGAGTGAYEQYF.

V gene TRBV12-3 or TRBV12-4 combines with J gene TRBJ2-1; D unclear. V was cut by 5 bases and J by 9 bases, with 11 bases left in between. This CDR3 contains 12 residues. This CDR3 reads CASSPRSSEQFF. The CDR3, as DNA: TGTGCCAGCAGTCCGCGGAGTAGTGAGCAGTTCTTC.

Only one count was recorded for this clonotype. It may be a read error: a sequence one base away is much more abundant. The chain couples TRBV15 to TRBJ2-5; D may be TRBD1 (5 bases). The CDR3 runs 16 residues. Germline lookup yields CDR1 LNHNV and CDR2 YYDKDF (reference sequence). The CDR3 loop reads CAASRSTNRRQETQYF. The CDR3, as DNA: TGTGCCGCCAGCAGATCGACGAACAGGAGACAAGAGACCCAGTACTTC.

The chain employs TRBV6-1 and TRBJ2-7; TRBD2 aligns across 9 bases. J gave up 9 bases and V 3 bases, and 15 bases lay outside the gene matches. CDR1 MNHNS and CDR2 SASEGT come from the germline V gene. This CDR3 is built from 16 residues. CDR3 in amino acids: CASSDVSSGGFLGQYF. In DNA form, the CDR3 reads TGTGCCAGCAGTGACGTTTCCAGCGGGGGGTTCTTAGGGCAGTACTTC.

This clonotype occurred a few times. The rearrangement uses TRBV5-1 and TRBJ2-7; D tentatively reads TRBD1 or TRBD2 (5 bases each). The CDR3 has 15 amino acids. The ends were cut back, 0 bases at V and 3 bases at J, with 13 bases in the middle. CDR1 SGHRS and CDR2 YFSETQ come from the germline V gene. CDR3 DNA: TGCGCCAGCAGCTTGGGGGCAGGGAGTGACTACGAGCAGTACTTC. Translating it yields CASSLGAGSDYEQYF.

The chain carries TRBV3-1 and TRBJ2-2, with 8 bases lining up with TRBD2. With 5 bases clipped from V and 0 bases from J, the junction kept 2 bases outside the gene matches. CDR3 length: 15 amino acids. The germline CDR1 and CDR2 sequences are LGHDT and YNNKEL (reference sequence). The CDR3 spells CASSLAGSNTGELFF. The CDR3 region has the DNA TGTGCCAGCAGCTTAGCGGGGTCGAACACCGGGGAGCTGTTTTTT.

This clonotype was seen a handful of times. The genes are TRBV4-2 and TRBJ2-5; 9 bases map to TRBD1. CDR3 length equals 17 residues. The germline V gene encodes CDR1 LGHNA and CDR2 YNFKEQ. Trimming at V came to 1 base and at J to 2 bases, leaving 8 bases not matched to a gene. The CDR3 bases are TGTGCCAGCAGCCAAGGAGTGACAGGGGGTGGGCAAGAGACCCAGTACTTC. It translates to CASSQGVTGGGQETQYF.

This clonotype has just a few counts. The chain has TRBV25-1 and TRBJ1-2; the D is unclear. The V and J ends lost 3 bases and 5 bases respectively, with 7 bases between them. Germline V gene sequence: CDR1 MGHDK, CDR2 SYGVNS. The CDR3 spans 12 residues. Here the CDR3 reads CASSDRYYGYTF. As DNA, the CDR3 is TGTGCCAGCAGTGATCGATATTATGGCTACACCTTC.

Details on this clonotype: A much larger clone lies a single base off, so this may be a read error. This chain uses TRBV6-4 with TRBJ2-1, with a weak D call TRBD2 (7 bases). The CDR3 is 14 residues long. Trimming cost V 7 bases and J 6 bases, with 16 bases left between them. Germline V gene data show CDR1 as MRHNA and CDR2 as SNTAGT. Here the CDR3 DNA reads TGTGCCAGCATTGAATTGGGAGGGGGCAATGAGCAGTTCTTC. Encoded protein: CASIELGGGNEQFF.

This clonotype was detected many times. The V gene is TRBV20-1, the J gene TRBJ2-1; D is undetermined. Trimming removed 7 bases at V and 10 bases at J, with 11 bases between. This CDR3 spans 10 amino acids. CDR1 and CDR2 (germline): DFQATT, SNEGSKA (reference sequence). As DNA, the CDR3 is TGCAGTGTGGATGCGAAGGAGCAGTTCTTC. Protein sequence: CSVDAKEQFF.

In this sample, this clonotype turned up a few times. The CDR3 here is CASSYELGGTEAFF. The CDR3 DNA reads as TGTGCCAGCAGTTACGAGCTGGGGGGGACTGAAGCTTTCTTT. This chain connects TRBV6-5 to TRBJ1-1; perhaps TRBD1 as D (5 bases). This CDR3 has 14 amino acids. Germline V CDR1 and CDR2: MNHEY, SVGAGI. Trimming removed 2 bases from V and 5 bases from J, with 12 bases in between.

Here the CDR3 reads CATSDRGTQFF. The CDR3 DNA reads as TGTGCCACCAGTGATCGGGGCACCCAGTTCTTC. The genes are TRBV24-1 and TRBJ2-1, with D possibly being TRBD1 or TRBD2 (5 bases each). The germline V and J ends were trimmed by 3 bases and 13 bases, with 9 bases remaining between them. Per the germline V gene, CDR1 is KGHDR and CDR2 is SFDVKD. The CDR3 has 11 amino acids.

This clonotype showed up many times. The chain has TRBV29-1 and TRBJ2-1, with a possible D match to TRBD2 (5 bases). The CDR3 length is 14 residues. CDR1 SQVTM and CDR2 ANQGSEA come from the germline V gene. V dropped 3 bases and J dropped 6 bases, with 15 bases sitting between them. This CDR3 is CSVEGRGTPNEQFF. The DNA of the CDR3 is TGCAGCGTTGAGGGTCGGGGAACCCCCAATGAGCAGTTCTTC.

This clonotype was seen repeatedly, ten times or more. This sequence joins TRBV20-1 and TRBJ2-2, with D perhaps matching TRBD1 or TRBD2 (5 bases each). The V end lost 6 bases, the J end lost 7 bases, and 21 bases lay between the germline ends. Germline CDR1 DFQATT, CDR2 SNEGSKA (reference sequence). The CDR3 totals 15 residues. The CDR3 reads CSAQHEPGAGGELFF. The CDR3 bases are TGCAGTGCCCAGCACGAACCTGGGGCGGGCGGGGAGCTGTTTTTT.

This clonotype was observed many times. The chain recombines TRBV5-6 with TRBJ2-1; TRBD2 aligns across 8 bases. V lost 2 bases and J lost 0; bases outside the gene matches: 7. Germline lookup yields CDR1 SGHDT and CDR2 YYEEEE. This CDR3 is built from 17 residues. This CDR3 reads CASSFQREGSSYNEQFF. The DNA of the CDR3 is TGTGCCAGCAGCTTTCAACGGGAGGGGAGCTCCTACAATGAGCAGTTCTTC.

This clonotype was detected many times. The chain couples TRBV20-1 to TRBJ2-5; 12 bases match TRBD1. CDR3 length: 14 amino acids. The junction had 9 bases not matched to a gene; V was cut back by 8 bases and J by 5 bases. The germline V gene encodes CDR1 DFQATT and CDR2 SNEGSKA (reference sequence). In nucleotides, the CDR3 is TGCAGTACCGGGACAGGGGGCTTCTTGGAGACCCAGTACTTC. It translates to CSTGTGGFLETQYF.

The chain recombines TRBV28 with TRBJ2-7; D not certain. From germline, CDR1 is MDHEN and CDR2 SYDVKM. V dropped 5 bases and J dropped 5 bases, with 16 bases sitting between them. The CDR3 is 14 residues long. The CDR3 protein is CASSPSRLPNEQYF. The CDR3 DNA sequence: TGTGCCAGCAGTCCCAGCCGACTCCCAAACGAGCAGTACTTC.

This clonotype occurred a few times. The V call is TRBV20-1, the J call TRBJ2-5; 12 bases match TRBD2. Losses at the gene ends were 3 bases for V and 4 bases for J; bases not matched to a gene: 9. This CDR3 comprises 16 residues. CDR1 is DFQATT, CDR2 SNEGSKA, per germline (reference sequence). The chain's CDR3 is CSASRLAGGSRETQYF. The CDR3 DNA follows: TGCAGTGCTAGCCGTCTAGCGGGAGGGTCAAGAGAGACCCAGTACTTC.

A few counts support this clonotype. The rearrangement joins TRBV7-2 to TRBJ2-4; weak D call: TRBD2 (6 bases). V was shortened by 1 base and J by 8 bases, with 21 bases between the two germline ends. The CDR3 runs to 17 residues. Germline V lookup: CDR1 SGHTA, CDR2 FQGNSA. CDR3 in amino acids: CASSLGWVWGGRDIQYF. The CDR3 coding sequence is TGTGCCAGCAGCTTAGGGTGGGTTTGGGGAGGAAGGGACATTCAGTACTTC.

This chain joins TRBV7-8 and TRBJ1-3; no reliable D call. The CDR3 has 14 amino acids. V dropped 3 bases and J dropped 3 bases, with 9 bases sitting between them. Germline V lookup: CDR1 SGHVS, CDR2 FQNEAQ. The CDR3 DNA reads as TGTGCCAGCAGCTTTCCCGGGCGTGGAAACACCATATATTTT. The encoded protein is CASSFPGRGNTIYF.

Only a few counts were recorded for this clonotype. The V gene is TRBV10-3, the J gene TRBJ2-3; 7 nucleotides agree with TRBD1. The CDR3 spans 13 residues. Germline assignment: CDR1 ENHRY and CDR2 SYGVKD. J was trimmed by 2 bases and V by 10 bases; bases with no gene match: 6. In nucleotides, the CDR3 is TGTGCCACAACAACAGGGGTCACAGATACGCAGTATTTT. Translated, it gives CATTTGVTDTQYF.

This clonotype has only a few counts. CDR3 amino acids: CATTAGAGTGELFF. For the CDR3, the DNA is TGTGCCACTACTGCGGGAGCGGGTACCGGGGAGCTGTTTTTT. The rearrangement links TRBV12-3 or TRBV12-4 to TRBJ2-2; TRBD2 matches 7 bases. The CDR3 sequence is 14 residues long. The J segment lost 5 bases and the V segment lost 10 bases, leaving 10 bases of the junction unmatched.

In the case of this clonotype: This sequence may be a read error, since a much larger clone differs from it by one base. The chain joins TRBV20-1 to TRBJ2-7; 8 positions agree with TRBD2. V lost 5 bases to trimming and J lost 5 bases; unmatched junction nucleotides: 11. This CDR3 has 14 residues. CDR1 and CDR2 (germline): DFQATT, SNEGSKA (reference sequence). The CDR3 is CSARTSSGFHEQYF. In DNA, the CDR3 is TGCAGTGCTCGGACTAGCTCGGGGTTCCACGAGCAGTACTTC.

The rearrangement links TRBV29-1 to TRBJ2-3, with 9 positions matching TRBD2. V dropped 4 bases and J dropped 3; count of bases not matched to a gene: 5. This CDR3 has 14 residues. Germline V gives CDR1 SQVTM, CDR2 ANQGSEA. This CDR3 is CSVGPSGTTDTQYF. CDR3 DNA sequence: TGCAGCGTTGGACCTAGCGGGACTACAGATACGCAGTATTTT.

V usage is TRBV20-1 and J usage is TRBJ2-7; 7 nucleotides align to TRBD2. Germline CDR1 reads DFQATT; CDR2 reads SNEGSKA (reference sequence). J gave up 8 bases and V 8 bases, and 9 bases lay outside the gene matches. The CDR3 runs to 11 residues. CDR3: CSSGADSQQYF. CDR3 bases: TGCAGTAGCGGGGCCGACTCCCAGCAGTACTTC.

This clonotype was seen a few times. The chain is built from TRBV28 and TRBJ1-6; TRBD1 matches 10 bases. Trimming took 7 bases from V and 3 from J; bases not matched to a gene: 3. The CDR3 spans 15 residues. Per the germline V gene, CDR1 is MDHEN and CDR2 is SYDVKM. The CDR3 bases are TGTGCCAGCACCAGGGACAGGGGCTATAATTCACCCCTCCACTTT. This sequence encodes CASTRDRGYNSPLHF.